This T cell receptor (beta chain) was sequenced for a study of shared clonotypes between healthy human individuals. Study-level findings and limits: The study found lower generation probabilities in non-shared clonotypes than in those shared by all four donors. Memory subsets had estimated richness that was generally smaller than that of naive subsets. Naive CD4 clonotype sharing across a handful of donors was 5% to 6%.

Into CD45RA+ naive and CD45RA-negative memory subsets, the CD4+ cells were split. Data came from immunoSEQ multiplex PCR; TCRdb stores just in-frame clones and leaves some out. The sample yields 2 million or so clones, around 95% seen once. For this clone: The antigen remains undetermined.

There are 13 residues in the CDR3. The V gene lost 8 bases and the J gene lost 11 bases, with 21 bases spanning the gap. Germline lookup yields CDR1 LNHDA and CDR2 SQIVND (reference sequence). Material: naive CD4+ T cells sorted from blood. Specified subset: CD45RA+ positively selected. The genes are TRBV19 and TRBJ1-1; tentatively, D is TRBD1 (6 bases). This TCR came from a man younger than 30 in good health. The CDR3 is CASQDSQGTRAFF. CDR3 in DNA: TGTGCCAGTCAGGACAGCCAGGGCACTAGGGCTTTCTTT. The full variable domain, completed using reference TRBV19 and TRBJ1-1, is DGGITQSPKYLFRKEGQNVTLSCEQNLNHDAMYWYRQDPGQGLRLIYYSQIVNDFQKGDIAEGYSVSREKKESFPLTVTSAQKNPTAFYLCASQDSQGTRAFFGQGTRLTVV.